A selection of T cell receptor beta chains follows, all from one sample in a study of graft-versus-host responses after intestinal transplantation. Method: immunoSEQ multiplex PCR; TCRdb's copy keeps in-frame clones and lacks some. The top ten clones hold less than 5% of a sample with about 14,000 clones, almost 30% of them seen once. This material consisted of alloreactive CD4+ T cells from a mixed lymphocyte reaction culture, taken before intestinal transplant. The receptors derive from a human patient who received an intestinal transplant. The CDR3 runs from the conserved cysteine through the conserved F or W. D genes are given only for firm matches. Clone size, where shown, is once, few, many, or a class for clones that have expanded.

D	V	size	J	length	CDR3	DNA
-	TRBV2	-	TRBJ1-1	15	CASSGNRVANTEAFF	TGTGCCAGCAGTGGAAACAGGGTAGCGAACACTGAAGCTTTCTTT
TRBD1	TRBV6-5	few	TRBJ2-7	15	CASSYLGQGPYEQYF	TGTGCCAGCAGTTACTTGGGACAGGGGCCCTACGAGCAGTACTTC
TRBD2	TRBV5-6	few	TRBJ2-7	17	CASSLVGATSGRNEQYF	TGTGCCAGCAGCTTGGTTGGCGCCACTAGCGGGAGAAACGAGCAGTACTTC
-	TRBV5-4	-	TRBJ2-1	17	CASSFPLPGARTSEQFF	TGTGCCAGCAGCTTTCCTCTACCGGGAGCCCGTACGTCTGAGCAGTTCTTC
TRBD1	TRBV9	-	TRBJ2-7	15	CASSVASDRYYEQYF	TGTGCCAGCAGCGTAGCTTCGGACAGGTATTACGAGCAGTACTTC
TRBD1	TRBV27	-	TRBJ1-5	16	CASSFEEGAANQPQHF	TGTGCCAGCAGTTTCGAGGAGGGGGCTGCCAATCAGCCCCAGCATTTT
-	TRBV28	-	TRBJ2-5	10	CASGGAREYF	TGTGCCAGCGGGGGGGCCAGGGAGTACTTC
TRBD1	TRBV2	-	TRBJ1-1	14	CASLQGAPNTEAFF	TGTGCCAGCCTACAGGGGGCGCCGAACACTGAAGCTTTCTTT
-	TRBV28	large	TRBJ2-7	12	CASSPQGDEQYF	TGTGCCAGCAGCCCACAGGGCGACGAGCAGTACTTC
-	TRBV6-1	medium-sized	TRBJ2-7	15	CASSEGTGRPYEQYF	TGTGCCAGCAGTGAAGGTACAGGGCGCCCCTACGAGCAGTACTTC
-	TRBV2	-	TRBJ2-5	15	CASRETRVIQETQYF	TGTGCCAGCAGGGAGACTAGAGTAATCCAAGAGACCCAGTACTTC
-	TRBV7-2	few	TRBJ2-7	12	CASSLVRYEQYF	TGTGCCAGCAGCTTAGTCAGGTACGAGCAGTACTTC
-	TRBV2	-	TRBJ2-2	14	CASSSIANTGELFF	TGTGCCAGCAGCAGTATAGCGAACACCGGGGAGCTGTTTTTT
-	TRBV7-9	large	TRBJ1-4	12	CASSLTGTKLFF	TGTGCCAGCAGCTTAACAGGGACGAAACTGTTTTTT
-	TRBV7-2	-	TRBJ1-2	13	CASSLGAFGGYTF	TGTGCCAGCAGCTTAGGGGCGTTCGGTGGCTACACCTTC
-	TRBV2	-	TRBJ2-4	16	CASSDVGFLAKNIQYF	TGTGCCAGCAGTGATGTAGGTTTCTTAGCCAAAAACATTCAGTACTTC
-	TRBV5-1	-	TRBJ2-5	14	CASSLGARGETQYF	TGCGCCAGCAGCTTAGGGGCTCGTGGGGAGACCCAGTACTTC
-	TRBV7-3	-	TRBJ2-7	16	CASSPRTRWDSYEQYF	TGTGCCAGCAGCCCTCGGACAAGGTGGGACTCCTACGAGCAGTACTTC
-	TRBV6-4	-	TRBJ2-5	13	CASSDDERGTQYF	TGTGCCAGCAGTGACGACGAGAGGGGGACCCAGTACTTC
TRBD1	TRBV28	-	TRBJ2-3	16	CASSLRDRGRTDTQYF	TGTGCCAGCAGTCTCCGGGACAGGGGGCGCACAGATACGCAGTATTTT
-	TRBV7-3	-	TRBJ2-7	15	CASSLRRDRSYEQYF	TGTGCCAGCAGCTTAAGGCGAGACAGGAGTTACGAGCAGTACTTC
-	TRBV6-5	-	TRBJ1-2	14	CASTNIGGYEGYTF	TGTGCCAGCACCAATATAGGAGGATATGAAGGCTACACCTTC
-	TRBV5-4	-	TRBJ1-3	13	CASSQDRSATIYF	TGTGCCAGCAGCCAAGATCGCTCGGCCACCATATATTTT
TRBD1	TRBV5-1	-	TRBJ1-1	14	CASSPTTGRTEAFF	TGCGCCAGCAGCCCTACGACAGGGCGGACTGAAGCTTTCTTT
TRBD1	TRBV10-3	-	TRBJ2-5	14	CASNRGPFQETQYF	TGTGCCAGCAACAGGGGACCCTTCCAAGAGACCCAGTACTTC
-	TRBV5-1	-	TRBJ2-2	14	CASSSDGNTGELFF	TGCGCCAGCAGTTCAGACGGAAACACCGGGGAGCTGTTTTTT
-	TRBV29-1	few	TRBJ2-2	12	CSVGPLGGELFF	TGCAGCGTTGGCCCCCTGGGCGGGGAGCTGTTTTTT
-	TRBV7-3	-	TRBJ2-1	16	CASSLNPRGSYNEQFF	TGTGCCAGCAGCTTAAATCCGCGGGGATCCTACAATGAGCAGTTCTTC
TRBD1	TRBV7-9	few	TRBJ2-7	15	CASSLQGTRSYEQYF	TGTGCCAGCAGTCTACAGGGGACCCGCTCCTACGAGCAGTACTTC
-	TRBV5-4	medium-sized	TRBJ1-1	11	CASSQNTEAFF	TGTGCCAGCAGCCAAAACACTGAAGCTTTCTTT
-	TRBV28	-	TRBJ1-2	15	CASSGETPPNYGYTF	TGTGCCAGCAGTGGGGAGACACCGCCGAACTATGGCTACACCTTC